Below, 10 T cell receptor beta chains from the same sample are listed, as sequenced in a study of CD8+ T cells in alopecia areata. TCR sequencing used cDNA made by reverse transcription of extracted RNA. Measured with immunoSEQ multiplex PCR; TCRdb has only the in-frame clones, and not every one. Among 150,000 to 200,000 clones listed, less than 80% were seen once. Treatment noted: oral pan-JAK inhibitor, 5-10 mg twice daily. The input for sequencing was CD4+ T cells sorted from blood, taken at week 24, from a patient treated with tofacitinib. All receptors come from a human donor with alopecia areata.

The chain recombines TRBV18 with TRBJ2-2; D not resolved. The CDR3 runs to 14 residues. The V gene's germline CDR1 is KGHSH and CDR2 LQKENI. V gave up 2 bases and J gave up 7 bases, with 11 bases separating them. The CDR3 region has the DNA TGTGCCAGCTCACCATCAGGTTTTCACGGGGAGCTGTTTTTT. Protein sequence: CASSPSGFHGELFF. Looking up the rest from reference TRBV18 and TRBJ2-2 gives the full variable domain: NAGVMQNPRHLVRRRGQEARLRCSPMKGHSHVYWYRQLPEEGLKFMVYLQKENIIDESGMPKERFSAEFPKEGPSILRIQQVVRGDSAAYFCASSPSGFHGELFFGEGSRLTVL.

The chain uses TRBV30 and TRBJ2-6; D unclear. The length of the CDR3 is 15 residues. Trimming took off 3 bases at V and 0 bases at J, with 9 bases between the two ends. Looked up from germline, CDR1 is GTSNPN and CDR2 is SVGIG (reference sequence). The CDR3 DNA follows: TGTGCCTGGAGCCATAGGTTCTCTGGGGCCAACGTCCTGACTTTC. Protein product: CAWSHRFSGANVLTF.

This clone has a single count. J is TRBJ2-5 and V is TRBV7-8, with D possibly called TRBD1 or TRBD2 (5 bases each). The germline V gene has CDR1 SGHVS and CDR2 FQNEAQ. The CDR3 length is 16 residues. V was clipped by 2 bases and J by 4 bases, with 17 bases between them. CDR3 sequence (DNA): TGTGCCAGCAGCTTAAACTCCGGACAAGGAGGAGAGACCCAGTACTTC. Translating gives CASSLNSGQGGETQYF.

The CDR3 here is CASSLSSEYEQYF. CDR3 nucleotide sequence: TGTGCCAGCAGTCTTAGTTCGGAGTACGAGCAGTACTTC. The rearrangement uses TRBV25-1 and TRBJ2-7; D remains ambiguous. Germline V gene data show CDR1 as MGHDK and CDR2 as SYGVNS. V was shortened by 5 bases and J by 4 bases, with 12 bases between the two germline ends. The CDR3 length is 13 residues.

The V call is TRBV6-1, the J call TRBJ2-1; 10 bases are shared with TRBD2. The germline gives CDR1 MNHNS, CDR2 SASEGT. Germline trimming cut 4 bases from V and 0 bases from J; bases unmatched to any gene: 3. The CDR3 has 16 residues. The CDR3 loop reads CASSATSGASYNEQFF. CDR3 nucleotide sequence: TGTGCCAGCAGTGCTACTAGCGGGGCCTCCTACAATGAGCAGTTCTTC.

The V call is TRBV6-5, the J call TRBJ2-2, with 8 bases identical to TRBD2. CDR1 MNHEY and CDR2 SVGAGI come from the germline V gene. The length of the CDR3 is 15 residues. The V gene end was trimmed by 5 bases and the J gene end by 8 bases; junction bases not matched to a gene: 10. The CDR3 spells CASSVRGGGRGELFF. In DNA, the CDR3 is TGTGCCAGCAGTGTACGGGGGGGCGGTAGAGGGGAGCTGTTTTTT.

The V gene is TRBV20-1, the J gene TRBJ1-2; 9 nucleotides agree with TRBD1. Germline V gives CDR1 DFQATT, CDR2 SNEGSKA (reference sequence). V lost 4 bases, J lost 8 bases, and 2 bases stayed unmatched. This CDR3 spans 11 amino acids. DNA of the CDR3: TGCAGTGCTAAGGACAGGGGCGGCTACACCTTC. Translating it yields CSAKDRGGYTF.

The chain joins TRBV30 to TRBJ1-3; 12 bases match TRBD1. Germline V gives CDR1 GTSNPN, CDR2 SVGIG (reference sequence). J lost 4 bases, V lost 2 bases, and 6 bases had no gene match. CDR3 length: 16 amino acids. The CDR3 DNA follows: TGTGCCTGGAGTCGCCGGGACAGGGGGCAAGGAAACACCATATATTTT. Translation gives CAWSRRDRGQGNTIYF.

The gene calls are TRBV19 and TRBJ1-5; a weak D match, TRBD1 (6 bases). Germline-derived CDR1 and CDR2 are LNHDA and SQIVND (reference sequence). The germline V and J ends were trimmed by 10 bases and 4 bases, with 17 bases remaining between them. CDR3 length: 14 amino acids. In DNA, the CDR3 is TGTGCCACGAAAGACGGGACAACGAATCAGCCCCAGCATTTT. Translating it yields CATKDGTTNQPQHF.

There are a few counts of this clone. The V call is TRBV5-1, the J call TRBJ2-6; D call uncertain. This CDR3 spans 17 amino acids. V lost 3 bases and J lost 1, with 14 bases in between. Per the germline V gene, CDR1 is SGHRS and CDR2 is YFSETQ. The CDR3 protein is CASSSLQASSGANVLTF. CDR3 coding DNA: TGCGCCAGCAGCTCGCTTCAGGCCTCGTCTGGGGCCAACGTCCTGACTTTC.